The text below deals with one TCR beta chain. These data originate in a study of T-cell reconstitution after alpha-beta-depleted transplantation in children. Germline V gene sequence: CDR1 SQVTM, CDR2 ANQGSEA. This CDR3 spans 14 amino acids. With V trimmed by 7 bases and J by 6 bases, 12 bases remained unmatched. Molecular barcoding with unique molecular identifiers was used for the TCRbeta library. TCRdb independently ran MiXCR on the PCR reads; one entry per CDR3 protein. This table has approximately 520,000 distinct CDR3 sequences, around a third appearing once. This sequence originates from a human donor who donated a stem cell graft to a child with aplastic anemia. The sequencing used PBMCs from the stem cell graft donor, collected from the stem cell graft. The V and J genes are TRBV29-1 and TRBJ2-4; 7 bases are shared with TRBD1. This CDR3 is CSAGPTGVGNIQYF. CDR3 DNA: TGCAGCGCAGGCCCTACAGGGGTGGGAAACATTCAGTACTTC.